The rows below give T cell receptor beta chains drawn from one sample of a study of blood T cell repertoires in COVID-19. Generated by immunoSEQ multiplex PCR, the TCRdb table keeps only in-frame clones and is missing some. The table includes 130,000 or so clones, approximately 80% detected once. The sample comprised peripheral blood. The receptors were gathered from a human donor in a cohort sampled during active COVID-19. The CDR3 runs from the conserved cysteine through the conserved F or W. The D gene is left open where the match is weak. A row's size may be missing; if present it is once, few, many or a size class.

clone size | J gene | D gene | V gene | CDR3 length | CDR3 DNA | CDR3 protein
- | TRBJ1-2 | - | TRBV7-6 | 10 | TGTGCCAGCCTAAACTATGGCTACACCTTC | CASLNYGYTF
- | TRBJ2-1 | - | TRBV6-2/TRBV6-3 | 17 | TGTGCCAGCAGTTACTCGAGTAGCCGACAGGGAGGAAATGAGCAGTTCTTC | CASSYSSSRQGGNEQFF
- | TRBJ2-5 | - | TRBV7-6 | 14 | TGTGCCAGCAGCTCCACACCGTACCAAGAGACCCAGTACTTC | CASSSTPYQETQYF
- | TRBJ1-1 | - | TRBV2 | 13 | TGTGCCAGTGAGACGGGAGTTTACACTGAAGCTTTCTTT | CASETGVYTEAFF
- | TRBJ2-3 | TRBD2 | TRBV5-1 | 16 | TGCGCCAGCAGCCGGATGACTAGCGGGACCTCAGATACGCAGTATTTT | CASSRMTSGTSDTQYF
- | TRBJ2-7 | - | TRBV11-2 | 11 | TGTGCCAGCAGCTTTTCTTACGAGCAGTACTTC | CASSFSYEQYF
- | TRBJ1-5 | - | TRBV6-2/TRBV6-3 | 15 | TGTGCCAGCAGTGACCTGACAGCACCCAATCAGCCCCAGCATTTT | CASSDLTAPNQPQHF
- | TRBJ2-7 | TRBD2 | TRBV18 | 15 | TGTGCCAGCTCACCGACTAGCGGGAGTACCTACGAGCAGTACTTC | CASSPTSGSTYEQYF
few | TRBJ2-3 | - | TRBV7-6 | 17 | TGTGCCAGCAGCTTAGTAGCCCAGCGAGGGGGTGGAGATACGCAGTATTTT | CASSLVAQRGGGDTQYF
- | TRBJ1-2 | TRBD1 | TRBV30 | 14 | TGTGCCCGAAAAGACAGGGGGTTTCCCAATGGCTACACCTTC | CARKDRGFPNGYTF
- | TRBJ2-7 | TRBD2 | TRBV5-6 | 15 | TGTGCCAGCAGCCCTCTAGCGGGAGGGACCTACGAGCAGTACTTC | CASSPLAGGTYEQYF
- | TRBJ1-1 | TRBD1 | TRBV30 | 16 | TGTGCCTGGAGTGTACAGGGGGGGTTGCTCCGGGAGAAAGCTTTCTTT | CAWSVQGGLLREKAFF
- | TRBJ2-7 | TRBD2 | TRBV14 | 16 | TGTGCCAGCAGCCAAATTACTAGCGGGAGAACCTACGAGCAGTACTTC | CASSQITSGRTYEQYF
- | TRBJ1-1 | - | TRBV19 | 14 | TGTGCCAGTAGTACCCAGGATGCCGTTGGAGAAGCTTTCTTT | CASSTQDAVGEAFF
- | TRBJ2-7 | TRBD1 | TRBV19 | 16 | TGTGCCAGTAGCGCCACGGACAGGGGAACCTTTCGCGAGCAGTACTTC | CASSATDRGTFREQYF
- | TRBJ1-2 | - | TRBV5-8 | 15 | TGTGCCAGCAGCTTGGGAGGGAGTGTCCCTTATGGCTACACCTTC | CASSLGGSVPYGYTF
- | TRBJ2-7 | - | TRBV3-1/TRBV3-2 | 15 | TGTGCCAGCAGCCAAATGGCAGGGGGGACGAACGAGCAGTACTTC | CASSQMAGGTNEQYF
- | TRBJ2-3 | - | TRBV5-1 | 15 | TGCGCCAGCAGCTTGCAGGGGATCGGCGCAGATACGCAGTATTTT | CASSLQGIGADTQYF
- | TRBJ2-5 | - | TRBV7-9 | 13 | TGTGCCAGCAGATCCGCTAGTAAAGAGACCCAGTACTTC | CASRSASKETQYF
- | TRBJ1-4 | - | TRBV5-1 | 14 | TGCGCCAGCAGCTTGAGAACGGGTCAAGAAAAACTGTTTTTT | CASSLRTGQEKLFF
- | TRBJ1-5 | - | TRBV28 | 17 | TGTGCCAGCAGTTTGGACATCGGGCCGAGTCTTGATCAGCCCCAGCATTTT | CASSLDIGPSLDQPQHF
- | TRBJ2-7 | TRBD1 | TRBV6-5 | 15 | TGTGCCAGCAGAATTGGGACAGGGGGTTACTACGAGCAGTACTTC | CASRIGTGGYYEQYF
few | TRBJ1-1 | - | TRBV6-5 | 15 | TGTGCCAGCAGTTCCCCATTCGAAGGGGACACTGAAGCTTTCTTT | CASSSPFEGDTEAFF
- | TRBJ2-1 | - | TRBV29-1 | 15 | TGCAGCGTTGGAAGAGACCCCAGGTCGGGAATTGAGCAGTTCTTC | CSVGRDPRSGIEQFF
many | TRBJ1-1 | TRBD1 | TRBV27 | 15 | TGTGCCAGCAGTCCCAAGACAGGGCGCCGCTATGAAGCTTTCTTT | CASSPKTGRRYEAFF
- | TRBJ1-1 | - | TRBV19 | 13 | TGTGCCAGTAGTAGTCAGATAAACACTGAAGCTTTCTTT | CASSSQINTEAFF
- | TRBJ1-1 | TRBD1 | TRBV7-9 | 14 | TGTGCCAGCAGCTTGGGGACAGCAAACACTGAAGCTTTCTTT | CASSLGTANTEAFF
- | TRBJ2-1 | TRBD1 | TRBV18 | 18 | TGTGCCAGCTCACCGCGGAACGACCTAGGGACAGGGGGCAATGAGCAGTTCTTC | CASSPRNDLGTGGNEQFF
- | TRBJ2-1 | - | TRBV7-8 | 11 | TGTGCCAGCAGCATATTCAATGAGCAGTTCTTC | CASSIFNEQFF
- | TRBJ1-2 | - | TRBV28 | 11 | TGTGCCAGCAGCCCGAACTATGGCTACACCTTC | CASSPNYGYTF
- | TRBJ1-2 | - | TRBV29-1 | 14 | TGCAGCGTCACCGGGGGTCAACGGCTCTATGGCTACACCTTC | CSVTGGQRLYGYTF
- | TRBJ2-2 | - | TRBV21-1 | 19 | TGTGCCAGCAGCCCCCCCGGTAGCGGGAGGGCCTGTGACACCGGGGAGCTGTTTTTT | CASSPPGSGRACDTGELFF
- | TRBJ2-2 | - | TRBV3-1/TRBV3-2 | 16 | TGTGCCAGCAACCAAGGGGGGCGCCGTGGAACCGGGGAGCTGTTTTTT | CASNQGGRRGTGELFF
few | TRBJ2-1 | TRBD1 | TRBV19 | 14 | TGTGCCAGTAGTATGGGACAGGTGTACAATGAGCAGTTCTTC | CASSMGQVYNEQFF
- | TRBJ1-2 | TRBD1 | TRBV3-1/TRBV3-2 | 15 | TGTGCCAGCAGCTATCGATCCGACAGGGATTATGGCTACACCTTC | CASSYRSDRDYGYTF
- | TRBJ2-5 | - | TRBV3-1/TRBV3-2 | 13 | TGTGCCAGCAGCCAGGCGGTCCAAGAGACCCAGTACTTC | CASSQAVQETQYF
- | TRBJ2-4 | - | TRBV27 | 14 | TGTGCCAGCAGTTTAAACCGGGACTCCCGGGCGGAGTACTTC | CASSLNRDSRAEYF
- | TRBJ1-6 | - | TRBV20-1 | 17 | TGCAGTGCTAGTCCCCGGGAGGAGGTCTCCTACAGTTCACCCCTCCACTTT | CSASPREEVSYSSPLHF
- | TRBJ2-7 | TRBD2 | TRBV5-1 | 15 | TGCGCCAGCAGCTTGGAACTAGCGGTACCCTACGAGCAGTACTTC | CASSLELAVPYEQYF
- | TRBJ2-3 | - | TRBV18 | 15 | TGTGCCAGCTCACCACTAGAGGGGGTCCCAGATACGCAGTATTTT | CASSPLEGVPDTQYF
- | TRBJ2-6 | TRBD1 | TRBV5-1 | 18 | TGCGCCAGCAGCCTCCGGACAGGGCTATTAGAAGGGGCCAACGTCCTGACTTTC | CASSLRTGLLEGANVLTF
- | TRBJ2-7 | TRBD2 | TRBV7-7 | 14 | TGTGCTAGCAGCTCGGGACTAGCCCCGGATGAGCAGTACTTC | CASSSGLAPDEQYF
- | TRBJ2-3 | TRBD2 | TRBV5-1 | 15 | TGCGCCAGCAGCTTGGCCGGGGGAGGGATAGATACGCAGTATTTT | CASSLAGGGIDTQYF
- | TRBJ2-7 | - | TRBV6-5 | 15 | TGTGCCAGCAGTTACTCGAGGGGGAGGGTCTACGAGCAGTACTTC | CASSYSRGRVYEQYF
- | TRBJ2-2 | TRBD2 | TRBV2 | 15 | TGTGCCAGCAGGCGGGAGGGCCTGTGGACCGGGGAGCTGTTTTTT | CASRREGLWTGELFF
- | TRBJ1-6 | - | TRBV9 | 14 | TGTGCCAGCAGCGTACGGGGGAGTCAGTCACCCCTCCACTTT | CASSVRGSQSPLHF